The clone carrying this TCR beta chain was found once. The V gene's germline CDR1 is GTSNPN and CDR2 SVGIG (reference sequence). The CDR3 sequence is 14 residues long. Unmatched junction bases numbered 6, after V lost 5 bases and J lost 2 bases. Assay: immunoSEQ multiplex PCR; the TCRdb copy retains only in-frame clones and omits some. This sample yields 400,000 to 450,000 clones, of which 75% to 95% are seen a single time; more than 6% belongs to the top ten. This specimen belongs to a study of control samples from healthy donors and cancer patients. The sample consisted of PBMCs. The clonotype comes from a man aged 35 to 55 with head and neck cancer. The J gene is TRBJ2-7, the V gene TRBV30, with 10 bases matching TRBD1. CDR3 region: CAWGTGTGAYEQYF. CDR3 nucleotide sequence: TGTGCCTGGGGCACCGGGACAGGGGCCTACGAGCAGTACTTC.